This T cell receptor beta chain was recorded in a study of blood T cells in healthy people across ages. Study observations and caveats: Older individuals had lower TCR beta diversity per million T cells (the decline was roughly linear).

CDR1 and CDR2 (germline): SGHTS, YDEGEE. The J segment lost 4 bases and the V segment lost 4 bases, leaving 11 bases of the junction unmatched. The CDR3 is 15 residues long. A J-beta primer mix and a sample-barcoded 5' primer were used in a second PCR of about 7 to 12 cycles. TCRdb reanalysed the 5' RACE reads using MiXCR and keeps one entry per CDR3 protein. Among about 1.1 million distinct CDR3 sequences listed, around two fifths were seen once. A note on this clonotype: The antigen is not known.

The chain links TRBV5-8 to TRBJ2-7; TRBD1 matches 7 bases. The sample comprised blood. The TCR originated in a man younger than 35 in good health. CDR3: CASSLEMGTAYEQYF. CDR3 coding DNA: TGTGCCAGCAGCCTGGAAATGGGGACAGCTTACGAGCAGTACTTC.